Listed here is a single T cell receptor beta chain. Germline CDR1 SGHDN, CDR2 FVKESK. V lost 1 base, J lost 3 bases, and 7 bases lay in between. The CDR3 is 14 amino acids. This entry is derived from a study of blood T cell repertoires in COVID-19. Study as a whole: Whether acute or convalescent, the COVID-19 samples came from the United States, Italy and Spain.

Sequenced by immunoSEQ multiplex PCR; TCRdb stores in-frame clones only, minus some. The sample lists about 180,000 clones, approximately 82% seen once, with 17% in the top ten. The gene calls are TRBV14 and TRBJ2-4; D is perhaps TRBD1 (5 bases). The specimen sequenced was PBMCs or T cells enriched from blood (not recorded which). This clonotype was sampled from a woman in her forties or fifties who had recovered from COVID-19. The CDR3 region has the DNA TGTGCCAGCAGCCAAGCAGGGCTCAAAAACATTCAGTACTTC. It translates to CASSQAGLKNIQYF.